A selection of T cell receptor beta chains follows, all from one sample in a study of blood T cell repertoires in COVID-19. Data came from immunoSEQ multiplex PCR; TCRdb stores just in-frame clones and leaves some out. The table has under 65,000 clones, approximately 90% seen once; the top ten hold about 1.5%. Sample: peripheral blood. Receptors originate from a man in his 60s with acute or convalescent COVID-19. Both conserved end residues are part of each CDR3. D genes are given only for firm matches. Clone size is not always given. Where it is, it says once, few, many or a class for expanded clones.

size: .
J: TRBJ1-4
V: TRBV28
D: TRBD1
DNA: TGTGCCAGCAGTTTATCCGGGACAGGGTTTGAAAAACTGTTTTTT
CDR3: CASSLSGTGFEKLFF

size: .
J: TRBJ2-3
V: TRBV6-6
D: .
DNA: TGTGCCAGCGGTAGCAACACAGATACGCAGTATTTT
CDR3: CASGSNTDTQYF

size: .
J: TRBJ1-1
V: TRBV15
D: .
DNA: TGTGCCACCAGCAGGCGAAGCAGCGGTGAAGCTTTCTTT
CDR3: CATSRRSSGEAFF

size: once
J: TRBJ2-3
V: TRBV3-1/TRBV3-2
D: TRBD1
DNA: TGTGCCAGCAGCCAAGGGTCCGGGACAGAATTACAGATTGGTACGCAGTATTTT
CDR3: CASSQGSGTELQIGTQYF

size: .
J: TRBJ1-5
V: TRBV30
D: .
DNA: TGTGCCTGGAGTCCGGGAGGGGGAGGTCAGCCCCAGCATTTT
CDR3: CAWSPGGGGQPQHF

size: .
J: TRBJ1-4
V: TRBV5-8
D: .
DNA: TGTGCCAGCAGGCCCCCAAGGGGTGCAACTAATGAAAAACTGTTTTTT
CDR3: CASRPPRGATNEKLFF

size: .
J: TRBJ1-6
V: TRBV6-6
D: TRBD1
DNA: TGTGCCAGCAGTCTCGACAGGGGAAGCGATTCACCCCTCCACTTT
CDR3: CASSLDRGSDSPLHF

size: once
J: TRBJ1-1
V: TRBV5-4
D: TRBD1
DNA: TGTGCCAGCAGCTTGGTCACAGGGGTAAACACTGAAGCTTTCTTT
CDR3: CASSLVTGVNTEAFF

size: .
J: TRBJ1-1
V: TRBV29-1
D: TRBD1
DNA: TGCAGCGTTAATACAGGGGGCGTCACTGAAGCTTTCTTT
CDR3: CSVNTGGVTEAFF

size: once
J: TRBJ2-5
V: TRBV28
D: TRBD1
DNA: TGTGCCAGCAGTTCCCAGGGGGACGGTGAGACCCAGTACTTC
CDR3: CASSSQGDGETQYF

size: .
J: TRBJ2-7
V: TRBV5-6
D: .
DNA: TGTGCCAGCGCCGCCTGGCTAGATCAGGGGTCCTACGAGCAGTACTTC
CDR3: CASAAWLDQGSYEQYF

size: .
J: TRBJ1-1
V: TRBV9
D: .
DNA: TGTGCCAGCAGCGCAGACCCCTGGGGGGAGGGTGAAGCTTTCTTT
CDR3: CASSADPWGEGEAFF

size: .
J: TRBJ1-1
V: TRBV6-1
D: .
DNA: TGTGCCAGCAGTGAAGCTTGGGGCCGGAGCACTGAAGCTTTCTTT
CDR3: CASSEAWGRSTEAFF

size: .
J: TRBJ2-1
V: TRBV7-8
D: .
DNA: TGTGCCAGCAGCTTAGCGCCTAGTCGTTACAATGAGCAGTTCTTC
CDR3: CASSLAPSRYNEQFF

size: .
J: TRBJ1-2
V: TRBV19
D: .
DNA: TGTGCCACAACGGGATCGAGCGGGCCACTTAACTATGGCTACACCTTC
CDR3: CATTGSSGPLNYGYTF

size: few
J: TRBJ1-4
V: TRBV7-9
D: TRBD1
DNA: TGTGCCAGCAGCTTCGGGGACAGGGGGCAGTTTGGGAATGAAAAACTGTTTTTT
CDR3: CASSFGDRGQFGNEKLFF

size: .
J: TRBJ1-4
V: TRBV11-1
D: .
DNA: TGTGCCAGCAGCCGCGAGGCAACTAATGAAAAACTGTTTTTT
CDR3: CASSREATNEKLFF

size: once
J: TRBJ1-5
V: TRBV19
D: TRBD1
DNA: TGTGCCAGTAGTTTTCCCCCGGACAGGGTAGGCCAGCCCCAGCATTTT
CDR3: CASSFPPDRVGQPQHF

size: .
J: TRBJ2-1
V: TRBV11-3
D: .
DNA: TGTGCCAGCAGCTGGGGGGGGCTACCGACCTCCTACAATGAGCAGTTCTTC
CDR3: CASSWGGLPTSYNEQFF

size: .
J: TRBJ2-5
V: TRBV7-2
D: .
DNA: TGTGCCAGCAGTCGCGGGGGCAAAGAGACCCAGTACTTC
CDR3: CASSRGGKETQYF

size: .
J: TRBJ1-1
V: TRBV15
D: TRBD1
DNA: TGTGCCACCAGCAGAGGAGGGGGCGTCGCTGAAGCTTTCTTT
CDR3: CATSRGGGVAEAFF

size: .
J: TRBJ2-7
V: TRBV7-3
D: TRBD2
DNA: TGTGCCAGCAGCTCGACTAGCGGCTACGAGCAGTACTTC
CDR3: CASSSTSGYEQYF

size: .
J: TRBJ1-4
V: TRBV30
D: .
DNA: TGTGCCTGGAGGAACGGGGTCCGGGGGAATGAAAAACTGTTTTTT
CDR3: CAWRNGVRGNEKLFF

size: .
J: TRBJ2-7
V: TRBV7-9
D: TRBD1
DNA: TGTGCCAGCAGCGAAGGGACAGATTACGAGCAGTACTTC
CDR3: CASSEGTDYEQYF

size: .
J: TRBJ2-1
V: TRBV11-1
D: .
DNA: TGTGCCAGCAGCGCGGAGGGGTACCGGCAGTTCTTC
CDR3: CASSAEGYRQFF

size: .
J: TRBJ1-1
V: TRBV28
D: .
DNA: TGTGCCAGCAGTTTAGGAGTGAACACTGAAGCTTTCTTT
CDR3: CASSLGVNTEAFF

size: once
J: TRBJ2-2
V: TRBV18
D: TRBD2
DNA: TGTGCCAGCTCACCGCGCGGGACTAGCGGGAGGACCGGGGAGCTGTTTTTT
CDR3: CASSPRGTSGRTGELFF

size: .
J: TRBJ2-1
V: TRBV28
D: .
DNA: TGTGCCGTTCACGAGAGCTCCTACAATGAGCAGTTCTTC
CDR3: CAVHESSYNEQFF

size: .
J: TRBJ1-5
V: TRBV5-1
D: .
DNA: TGCGCCAGCACCTGGCGGAAACACAATCAGCCCCAGCATTTT
CDR3: CASTWRKHNQPQHF

size: .
J: TRBJ2-7
V: TRBV7-2
D: TRBD1
DNA: TGTGCCAGCAGCTTCCGGGACAGTTCCTACGAGCAGTACTTC
CDR3: CASSFRDSSYEQYF

size: .
J: TRBJ1-6
V: TRBV5-1
D: .
DNA: TGCGCCAGCAGCTATGGGCGAGCGGATTCACCCCTCCACTTT
CDR3: CASSYGRADSPLHF

size: .
J: TRBJ2-2
V: TRBV28
D: .
DNA: TGTGCCAGCAGGGCCCGGCAACTAGGAACCGGGGAGCTGTTTTTT
CDR3: CASRARQLGTGELFF

size: .
J: TRBJ1-1
V: TRBV5-4
D: .
DNA: TGTGCCAGCAGCTTGGGTTCAGGGATGAACACTGAAGCTTTCTTT
CDR3: CASSLGSGMNTEAFF

size: .
J: TRBJ1-1
V: TRBV5-4
D: TRBD1
DNA: TGTGCCAGCAGCGCTTTACCGGGACAGGGGTACACTGAAGCTTTCTTT
CDR3: CASSALPGQGYTEAFF

size: once
J: TRBJ1-1
V: TRBV11-2
D: TRBD1
DNA: TGTGCCAGCAGCCGGGACAGCACTGAAGCTTTCTTT
CDR3: CASSRDSTEAFF

size: .
J: TRBJ2-7
V: TRBV27
D: TRBD1
DNA: TGTGCCAGCAGCAAACTAGGGGGCTTCGAGAGGGAGCAGTACTTC
CDR3: CASSKLGGFEREQYF

size: .
J: TRBJ2-1
V: TRBV9
D: TRBD1
DNA: TGTGCCAGCAGCGTTAATAGCGGGACAGGGGATGAGCAGTTCTTC
CDR3: CASSVNSGTGDEQFF

size: .
J: TRBJ2-3
V: TRBV11-2
D: TRBD2
DNA: TGTGCCAGCAGCTTTCGGGCTAGCGGGAGAAGTGATACGCAGTATTTT
CDR3: CASSFRASGRSDTQYF

size: .
J: TRBJ2-7
V: TRBV5-1
D: TRBD1
DNA: TGCGCCAGCAGCTTAGATCTTCGGGGGGACAGGGGAGGCGAGCAGTACTTC
CDR3: CASSLDLRGDRGGEQYF

size: .
J: TRBJ1-5
V: TRBV15
D: .
DNA: TGTGCCACCAGCGGACAGCGGAATCAGCCCCAGCATTTT
CDR3: CATSGQRNQPQHF

size: .
J: TRBJ2-5
V: TRBV6-2/TRBV6-3
D: .
DNA: TGTGCCAGCAGTTATGTGGCGGTCCAAGAGACCCAGTACTTC
CDR3: CASSYVAVQETQYF

size: .
J: TRBJ2-7
V: TRBV28
D: TRBD2
DNA: TGTGCCAGCAGTTTGTTGGGAGGGAAAGCCTACGGGCAGTACTTC
CDR3: CASSLLGGKAYGQYF

size: .
J: TRBJ1-1
V: TRBV6-6
D: .
DNA: TGTGCCAGCACCCTCGGCCCCGGGGCTTTCTTT
CDR3: CASTLGPGAFF

size: .
J: TRBJ2-3
V: TRBV5-4
D: .
DNA: TGTGCCAGCAGCTTGACGGTCCCCGTCACAGATACGCAGTATTTT
CDR3: CASSLTVPVTDTQYF

size: .
J: TRBJ1-2
V: TRBV28
D: TRBD1
DNA: TGTGCCAGCAGTTTCAGTCCCGGGACAGGGATAGGTGGCTACACCTTC
CDR3: CASSFSPGTGIGGYTF

size: .
J: TRBJ1-4
V: TRBV30
D: .
DNA: TGTGCCTGGGAACAGGGAAGGGATGAAAAACTGTTTTTT
CDR3: CAWEQGRDEKLFF

size: .
J: TRBJ1-3
V: TRBV29-1
D: TRBD1
DNA: TGCAGCGTAGAAGACAGGGTAGCTGGAAACACCATATATTTT
CDR3: CSVEDRVAGNTIYF

size: once
J: TRBJ1-4
V: TRBV5-1
D: TRBD1
DNA: TGCGCCAGCAGCCCGTATCCGGGACAGGGGAATGAAAAACTGTTTTTT
CDR3: CASSPYPGQGNEKLFF

size: .
J: TRBJ1-4
V: TRBV24-1
D: .
DNA: TGTGCCACCAGTGATTCACAGCTAAAACATGAAAAACTGTTTTTT
CDR3: CATSDSQLKHEKLFF

size: .
J: TRBJ2-2
V: TRBV24-1
D: TRBD2
DNA: TGTGCCACCAGTGATGGGACTAGCGGTTACACCGGGGAGCTGTTTTTT
CDR3: CATSDGTSGYTGELFF

size: .
J: TRBJ2-1
V: TRBV7-2
D: TRBD2
DNA: TGTGCCAGCAGCATTAGCGGGAGGGTGCACAATGAGCAGTTCTTC
CDR3: CASSISGRVHNEQFF

size: few
J: TRBJ1-2
V: TRBV28
D: .
DNA: TGTGCCAGCAGTCTATCGGGGAGGTTTGGCTACACCTTC
CDR3: CASSLSGRFGYTF

size: .
J: TRBJ1-2
V: TRBV15
D: .
DNA: TGTGCCACCAGCAGAGAGAGGGTTGGTGGCTACACCTTC
CDR3: CATSRERVGGYTF

size: .
J: TRBJ2-1
V: TRBV6-5
D: TRBD2
DNA: TGTGCCAGCAGGCACCAGCGGGGGCAGCTAAATGAGCAGTTCTTC
CDR3: CASRHQRGQLNEQFF

size: .
J: TRBJ2-3
V: TRBV5-4
D: .
DNA: TGTGCCAGCAGCTTGCGGGGTAGCGGAAGCACAGATACGCAGTATTTT
CDR3: CASSLRGSGSTDTQYF

size: .
J: TRBJ2-1
V: TRBV15
D: .
DNA: TGTGCCACCAGCACGAGGATTAACAATGAGCAGTTCTTC
CDR3: CATSTRINNEQFF

size: .
J: TRBJ1-1
V: TRBV9
D: .
DNA: TGTGCCAGCAGCCTTGTAGAGAACACTGAAGCTTTCTTT
CDR3: CASSLVENTEAFF